Sequencing of this T cell receptor beta chain was carried out in a study of blood T cell repertoires in COVID-19. Study overall: PBMCs, B-cell-depleted T cells, or T cells provided the cDNA or gDNA that made up the material.

The CDR3 sequence is 16 residues long. Trimming took off 1 base at V and 0 bases at J, with 9 bases between the two ends. In germline, CDR1 is MNHEY, CDR2 SVGEGT. In the original processing: Amplifying reference gene primers gave estimates of nucleated cell counts. Sequencing was performed with immunoSEQ multiplex PCR; in TCRdb, only in-frame clones are kept and a portion is missing. The DNA gave D and trimming, while V, J and clone size come from that table. This table holds 200,000 or so clones, about nine tenths found once. This receptor was taken from a man between 65 and 85 years old with active or convalescent COVID-19. The gene calls are TRBV6-2 or TRBV6-3 and TRBJ2-2; maybe TRBD1 (5 bases). The sequencing input was peripheral blood. Here the CDR3 reads CASSYWGRSNTGELFF. As DNA, the CDR3 is TGTGCCAGCAGTTACTGGGGCCGGTCGAACACCGGGGAGCTGTTTTTT.